This T cell receptor beta chain was identified during a study of cytomegalovirus exposure and HLA in healthy donors. Study-wide background: Among the 300 to 500 donors who were genotyped, roughly 85% fell in the genetic ancestry cluster that is associated with self-reported Caucasian donors. General study results and limits: Later analysis showed TCR association rates varying by HLA locus, highest for DRB1 and lowest for HLA-C. Cytomegalovirus-associated TCR beta chains were listed, numbering some 150. The productive fraction for most TCR beta V segments was about 90% or about 30% in an earlier analysis.

CDR1 and CDR2 (germline): GTSNPN, SVGIG (reference sequence). The CDR3 spans 10 residues. This clone was found a few times. Its specificity is unknown. PCR involved 60 Vbeta and 13 Jbeta primers. Generated by immunoSEQ multiplex PCR, the TCRdb table keeps only in-frame clones and is missing some. The repertoire holds about 76,000 clones, with about three quarters as singletons. The chain joins TRBV30 to TRBJ2-5, with 7 bases identical to TRBD2. Source material: PBMCs. This TCR came from a middle-aged woman in good health and CMV-seropositive. The CDR3 region has the DNA TGTGGAGCGGGGCTGGGGATTCAGTACTTC. It is translated as CGAGLGIQYF. Drawing the rest from reference TRBV30 and TRBJ2-5, the complete variable domain is SQTIHQWPATLVQPVGSPLSLECTVEGTSNPNLYWYRQAAGRGLQLLFYSVGIGQISSEVPQNLSASRPQDRQFILSSKKLLLSDSGFYLCGAGLGIQYFGPGTRLLVL.